This TCR beta chain is from a study of blood T cell repertoires in COVID-19 (dated by TCRdb to the early 2020s). Background for the entire study: The collaborator samples originated in the United States, Italy and Spain and spanned the acute and convalescent phases of COVID-19. Deeply sampled blood TCRbeta repertoires from subjects exposed to, actively infected with, or recovered from COVID-19 were included in the dataset. The prospective study material was composed of cDNA or gDNA derived from T cells, B-cell-depleted T cells, or PBMCs. The repertoires were released in a freely available public database intended as a resource for research on the immune response to SARS-CoV-2. Samples were obtained from the ongoing ImmuneRACE study (first 160 participants) and from 950 to 1,500 subjects provided by 6 global collaborators. Sample metadata almost always included a de-identified subject ID, COVID-19 status, age in years and sex. Where HLA class I and class II types were available, the types were taken from metadata supplied by the sample provider, not from assay-based typing. Beyond this particular receptor, the publication reports: The amount of clinical and demographic metadata varied by source and participant and was provided uncurated.

One collaborating source in Seattle enrolled patients during active infection and followed them longitudinally through the course of disease. Whole blood was collected in K2EDTA tubes by collaborating institutions according to the institutions' own protocols. For TCRbeta analysis, collaborator samples were shipped as frozen whole blood, as isolated PBMCs, or as DNA extracted from either sample type. The CDR3 measures 14 amino acids from cysteine to phenylalanine. Only CDR3 DNA remains: 42 bases, in frame from the first base. The V end loses 3 bases and the J end loses 3 bases, and a stretch of 6 bases separates them. In the germline V gene, CDR1 corresponds to SNHLY and CDR2 to FYNNEI. Concerning this clone: There is no known antigen for this receptor. Per-base quality was not reported, and no clone a single base away is much larger than it.

TCRbeta CDR3 regions were amplified from genomic DNA by means of the immunoSEQ Assay, a bias-controlled multiplex PCR. From the authors' description of their analysis: The number of nucleated cells in each sample was estimated by amplification of reference gene primers within the assay. To quantify the absolute abundance of each unique TCRbeta CDR3 rearrangement, sequence reads were collapsed and filtered. For each sample, productive Simpson clonality was calculated by taking the square root of Simpson's diversity index across productive rearrangements. TCRdb took over this immuneACCESS table, retaining in-frame rearrangements with V and J assigned. Such tables are incomplete; in checked studies, under half of the missing clones stem from an unresolved V gene, and the remainder is unexplained. The V and J calls and clone size were taken over from that table, and D and trimming were inferred from the DNA. Recorded for this sample are around 480,000 clones; approximately 90% of them occurred a single time. 10% to 15% of the sample rests with the top ten.

Rearrangement joined TRBV2 to TRBJ2-6, with the D gene not confidently named. The origin of this receptor is a woman between 45 and 65 years old with COVID-19, enrolled during active disease. Source material: peripheral blood. The CDR3 here reads CASSDVRGANVLTF. The sequence in DNA is TGTGCCAGCAGTGATGTCCGTGGGGCCAACGTCCTGACTTTC.